This TCR beta chain was observed in a study of CD8+ T cells in alopecia areata. At the level of the study: Treated patients were given oral tofacitinib, which was dosed at 5 to 10 mg twice daily.

The CDR3 covers 18 residues. Losses at the gene ends were 3 bases for V and 4 bases for J; bases not matched to a gene: 12. CDR1 is LNHDA, CDR2 SQIVND, per germline (reference sequence). The treatment was: oral pan-JAK inhibitor, 5-10 mg twice daily. Punch biopsies of lesional scalp, plus peripheral blood, were taken from alopecia areata patients. Study-wide points: Among the top 100, expanded CD8+ clones were significantly decreased by tofacitinib, as was scalp clonality. Many expanded lesional clones persisted in scalp and blood during tofacitinib treatment.

Sequencing relied on a cDNA template that was reverse transcribed from extracted RNA. Clones were sequenced by immunoSEQ multiplex PCR, and TCRdb holds only the in-frame ones, with some missing. The sample records fewer than 250,000 clones, 30% to 40% being singletons. With respect to this clone: Its antigen is undetermined.

The chain employs TRBV19 and TRBJ2-6; 7 bases align to TRBD2. The clonotype originates from a human donor with alopecia areata. The sample consisted of CD4+ T cells sorted from blood, taken around week 34, from a patient treated with tofacitinib. CDR3 amino acids: CASSIGLDPARGANVLTF. In DNA, the CDR3 is TGTGCCAGTAGTATTGGACTAGACCCCGCACGGGGGGCCAACGTCCTGACTTTC.